This TCR beta chain appears in the sequencing data of a study of PD-1 blockade in classical Hodgkin lymphoma. There was relapse after autologous stem cell transplantation in every patient, and there was variation in brentuximab vedotin exposure. Sequencing was performed with immunoSEQ multiplex PCR; in TCRdb, only in-frame clones are kept and a portion is missing. The sample includes 90,000 to 130,000 clones, about 89% of them seen just once. Sample: peripheral blood mononuclear cells (PBMCs), taken before the second cycle of nivolumab. The sequence was obtained from a human donor with classical Hodgkin lymphoma.

As DNA, the CDR3 is TGTGCTAGTGGTTTGGTAAGAAACACTGAAGCTTTCTTT. Protein product: CASGLVRNTEAFF. This chain links TRBV12-5 with TRBJ1-1; no firm D call. The CDR3 is made up of 13 amino acids. CDR1 is LGHNT and CDR2 is FRNRAP in the germline V gene. The V end lost 0 bases, the J end lost 2 bases, and 4 bases lay between the germline ends.